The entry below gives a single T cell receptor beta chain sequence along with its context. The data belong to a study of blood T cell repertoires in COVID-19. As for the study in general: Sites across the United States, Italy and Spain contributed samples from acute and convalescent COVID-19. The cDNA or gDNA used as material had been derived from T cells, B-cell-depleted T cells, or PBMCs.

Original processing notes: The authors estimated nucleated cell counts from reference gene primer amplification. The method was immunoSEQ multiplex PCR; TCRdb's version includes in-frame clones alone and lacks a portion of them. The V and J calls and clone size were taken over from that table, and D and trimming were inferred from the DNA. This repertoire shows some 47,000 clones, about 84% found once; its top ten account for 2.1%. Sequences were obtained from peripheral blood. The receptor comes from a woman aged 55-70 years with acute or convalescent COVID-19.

CDR3 sequence (DNA): TGTGCCAGCAGCCCCGGGACAGGGTACACTGAAGCTTTCTTT. Amino acids: CASSPGTGYTEAFF. The chain combines TRBV7-6 with TRBJ1-1; 9 bases are a match to TRBD1. The germline V gene encodes CDR1 SGHVS and CDR2 FNYEAQ. V trimming: 5 bases; J trimming: 3 bases; junction bases outside the gene matches: 4. The CDR3 is made up of 14 amino acids.